The rows below give T cell receptor beta chains drawn from one sample of a study of molecular identifiers for immune sequencing clone quantification. TCRdb processed the PCR reads anew with MiXCR; each CDR3 protein has one entry. The sample lists approximately 500,000 distinct CDR3 sequences, about 25% occurring once. The sequencing input was naive CD8+ T cells from blood, with Jurkat cell RNA spiked in. These TCRs come from a human donor in good health. Some libraries in this study had Jurkat cell RNA spiked in. Each CDR3 is given with its conserved first and last residue. Fields, in order: V gene, J gene, D gene, clone size, CDR3 protein, CDR3 DNA. The D gene is left open where the match is weak. Some rows have no size entry. The others give once, few or many, or a class for an expanded clone.

TRBV6-5	TRBJ2-1	.	few	CASSFHPGYTGSGEQFF	TGTGCCAGCAGTTTTCACCCGGGATATACTGGAAGCGGTGAGCAGTTCTTC
TRBV6-2/TRBV6-3	TRBJ2-2	TRBD2	many	CASSYPPSGRTGELFF	TGTGCCAGCAGTTACCCCCCTAGCGGGAGAACCGGGGAGCTGTTTTTT
TRBV18	TRBJ2-5	.	few	CASSPGPGPQETQYF	TGTGCCAGCTCACCCGGCCCAGGGCCACAAGAGACCCAGTACTTC
TRBV12-3/TRBV12-4	TRBJ1-1	TRBD1	.	CAGSLGQGSPEAFF	TGTGCCGGCAGTTTGGGACAGGGGTCGCCTGAAGCTTTCTTT
TRBV7-2	TRBJ2-7	.	.	CASSLAFTGFVLYEQYF	TGTGCCAGCAGCTTAGCATTTACAGGGTTTGTTCTCTACGAGCAGTACTTC
TRBV11-2	TRBJ1-5	.	few	CASSLDLGSQPQHF	TGTGCCAGCAGCTTAGATCTGGGCTCTCAGCCCCAGCATTTT
TRBV27	TRBJ2-2	.	.	CASSLGLENTGELFF	TGTGCCAGCAGTTTAGGGCTGGAGAACACCGGGGAGCTGTTTTTT
TRBV10-3	TRBJ2-5	.	.	CTINGPEGPQSF	TGTACCATCAATGGACCTGAGGGGCCCCAGTCCTTC
TRBV4-1	TRBJ1-5	.	.	CASSQESRSGDQPQHF	TGCGCCAGCAGCCAAGAGTCCAGGTCTGGCGATCAGCCCCAGCATTTT
TRBV19	TRBJ1-2	.	few	CASSIYQGDGYTF	TGTGCCAGTAGTATTTACCAGGGCGACGGCTACACCTTC
TRBV4-1	TRBJ2-5	TRBD2	few	CASTPLLAGQETQYF	TGCGCCAGCACCCCCTTGCTAGCGGGGCAAGAGACCCAGTACTTC
TRBV5-1	TRBJ1-1	.	many	CASSLVSGSEAFF	TGCGCCAGCAGCTTGGTGTCTGGGTCTGAAGCTTTCTTT
TRBV2	TRBJ2-7	TRBD2	many	CASSELAGSAYEQYF	TGTGCCAGCAGTGAATTAGCGGGGTCCGCCTACGAGCAGTACTTC
TRBV28	TRBJ1-1	TRBD1	many	CASRVRGRGEGITEAFF	TGTGCCAGCAGAGTAAGGGGGCGAGGGGAAGGTATCACTGAAGCTTTCTTT
TRBV25-1	TRBJ1-1	.	few	CASSDAAGAEAFF	TGTGCCAGCAGTGATGCGGCAGGGGCTGAAGCTTTCTTT
TRBV2	TRBJ2-7	.	few	CASMSGPSYEQYF	TGTGCCAGCATGTCCGGGCCATCGTACGAGCAGTACTTC
TRBV10-1	TRBJ2-7	TRBD2	.	CASSARLAGNYEQYF	TGCGCCAGCAGTGCCCGGCTAGCGGGGAACTACGAGCAGTACTTC
TRBV12-3/TRBV12-4	TRBJ2-2	TRBD1	few	CASSLEGTDTGELFF	TGTGCCAGCAGTTTAGAAGGGACAGATACCGGGGAGCTGTTTTTT
TRBV5-6	TRBJ1-1	.	.	CASSLVRAARYEAFF	TGTGCCAGCAGCTTGGTGCGGGCAGCGCGTTATGAAGCTTTCTTT
TRBV3-1	TRBJ2-3	TRBD2	.	CASSPQGGGAADTQYF	TGTGCCAGCAGCCCGCAGGGCGGGGGGGCCGCAGATACGCAGTATTTT
TRBV4-1	TRBJ1-1	.	many	CASSQETELNTEAFF	TGCGCCAGCAGCCAGGAGACAGAGCTGAACACTGAAGCTTTCTTT
TRBV19	TRBJ2-7	.	.	CATTAAIGAYEQYF	TGTGCCACCACGGCCGCGATCGGGGCCTACGAGCAGTACTTC
TRBV5-6	TRBJ1-1	TRBD1	.	CASRQGQGYPEAFF	TGTGCCAGCAGACAAGGACAGGGGTATCCTGAAGCTTTCTTT
TRBV30	TRBJ2-1	TRBD2	many	CAWSRVLANNEQFF	TGTGCCTGGAGTCGGGTACTAGCGAACAATGAGCAGTTCTTC
TRBV4-3	TRBJ2-7	.	.	CASSQAPTDYSYEQYF	TGCGCCAGCAGCCAAGCACCAACAGATTACTCCTACGAGCAGTACTTC
TRBV5-4	TRBJ2-2	TRBD2	few	CASSLPPGTSLTGELFF	TGTGCCAGCAGCTTACCCCCGGGGACTAGCCTCACCGGGGAGCTGTTTTTT
TRBV14	TRBJ2-7	.	many	CASSQEDSYEQYF	TGTGCCAGCAGCCAAGAGGACAGTTACGAGCAGTACTTC
TRBV27	TRBJ2-7	.	.	CASSKIGISYEQYF	TGTGCCAGCAGTAAGATTGGGATCTCCTACGAGCAGTACTTC
TRBV6-2/TRBV6-3	TRBJ2-2	TRBD1	.	CASSYPEQGGLEELFF	TGTGCCAGCAGTTATCCGGAACAGGGGGGCCTAGAGGAGCTGTTTTTT
TRBV2	TRBJ2-3	TRBD1	few	CASRGTGGTDTQYF	TGTGCCAGCAGGGGGACAGGGGGCACAGATACGCAGTATTTT
TRBV25-1	TRBJ2-5	TRBD1	.	CASSFRDSRETQYF	TGTGCCAGCAGTTTCCGGGACAGCCGAGAGACCCAGTACTTC
TRBV2	TRBJ2-5	.	.	CASIPQGLEETQYF	TGTGCCAGCATACCACAGGGTTTAGAAGAGACCCAGTACTTC
TRBV27	TRBJ2-6	.	few	CASSLSGAGANVLTF	TGTGCCAGCAGTTTATCAGGGGCTGGGGCCAACGTCCTGACTTTC
TRBV28	TRBJ2-7	.	many	CASSLRRRNLSEQYF	TGTGCCAGCAGTTTGAGGAGACGTAACCTGTCCGAGCAGTACTTC
TRBV12-3/TRBV12-4	TRBJ2-5	TRBD2	.	CASSSLGNAGVETQYF	TGTGCCAGCAGCTCCCTCGGCAACGCGGGGGTAGAGACCCAGTACTTC
TRBV4-2	TRBJ2-5	TRBD2	few	CASSQAGTSGRAGETQYF	TGTGCCAGCAGCCAAGCAGGGACTAGCGGGAGGGCCGGCGAGACCCAGTACTTC
TRBV6-6	TRBJ2-7	.	many	CASSYSHTPGPSEQYF	TGTGCCAGCAGTTACTCACACACCCCGGGCCCCTCTGAGCAGTACTTC
TRBV4-1	TRBJ2-5	.	.	CASSQSNIGGETQYF	TGCGCCAGCAGCCAGTCCAATATAGGCGGAGAGACCCAGTACTTC
TRBV27	TRBJ2-3	TRBD2	many	CASSPETSGIGDTQYF	TGTGCCAGCAGTCCCGAGACTAGCGGGATAGGAGATACGCAGTATTTT
TRBV4-3	TRBJ2-7	.	few	CASSQDQRGGYEQYF	TGCGCCAGCAGCCAAGATCAAAGGGGCGGGTACGAGCAGTACTTC
TRBV7-6	TRBJ2-5	.	few	CASSFETGGETQYF	TGTGCCAGCAGCTTTGAAACCGGCGGCGAGACCCAGTACTTC
TRBV25-1	TRBJ2-5	.	.	CASSEYGFQETQYF	TGTGCCAGCAGTGAATATGGCTTTCAAGAGACCCAGTACTTC
TRBV3-1	TRBJ1-2	.	.	CASSQEGGELAGYTF	TGTGCCAGCAGCCAAGAGGGGGGGGAGCTGGCTGGCTACACCTTC
TRBV27	TRBJ1-2	.	few	CASRSGGGYGYTF	TGTGCCAGCCGATCTGGGGGGGGCTATGGCTACACCTTC
TRBV4-1	TRBJ2-3	.	few	CASSPPPGHTDTQYF	TGCGCCAGCAGCCCCCCCCCGGGCCACACAGATACGCAGTATTTT
TRBV7-2	TRBJ2-1	.	.	CASSFFTYNEQFF	TGTGCCAGCAGCTTTTTCACTTACAATGAGCAGTTCTTC
TRBV4-3	TRBJ2-7	TRBD2	many	CASSPGLAASYEQYF	TGCGCCAGCAGCCCGGGACTAGCGGCCTCCTACGAGCAGTACTTC
TRBV5-1	TRBJ2-7	.	.	CASSSGTLYEQYF	TGCGCCAGCAGCTCCGGGACTCTCTACGAGCAGTACTTC
TRBV10-2	TRBJ2-3	.	many	CASRGPVSRVTSTDTQYF	TGCGCCAGCAGGGGACCCGTCTCCAGGGTTACTAGCACAGATACGCAGTATTTT
TRBV19	TRBJ2-7	.	few	CASSIAPTYEQYF	TGTGCCAGTAGTATAGCCCCGACCTACGAGCAGTACTTC
TRBV7-3	TRBJ2-1	.	few	CASSPGQTLYNEQFF	TGTGCCAGCAGCCCAGGACAGACACTTTACAATGAGCAGTTCTTC
TRBV30	TRBJ2-7	.	.	CAWSQGGYEQYF	TGTGCCTGGAGTCAAGGGGGCTACGAGCAGTACTTC
TRBV5-1	TRBJ2-5	TRBD1	few	CASSLVGQGAAKETQYF	TGCGCCAGCAGCTTGGTGGGCCAGGGGGCCGCCAAGGAGACCCAGTACTTC
TRBV7-9	TRBJ2-2	TRBD1	few	CASSPPLGTVNTGELFF	TGTGCCAGCAGCCCCCCGTTGGGGACAGTAAACACCGGGGAGCTGTTTTTT
TRBV5-1	TRBJ2-5	TRBD2	.	CASSLAGTSGGLETQYF	TGCGCCAGCAGCTTGGCGGGCACTAGCGGGGGATTAGAGACCCAGTACTTC
TRBV9	TRBJ1-5	.	few	CASSVGQSYQPQHF	TGTGCCAGCAGCGTAGGACAGAGCTATCAGCCCCAGCATTTT
TRBV7-9	TRBJ2-3	TRBD1	many	CASSSDRGLADTQYF	TGTGCCAGCAGCTCGGACAGGGGGCTCGCAGATACGCAGTATTTT
TRBV12-3/TRBV12-4	TRBJ2-3	.	many	CASTVGSSSTDTQYF	TGTGCCAGCACCGTGGGGTCGTCTAGCACAGATACGCAGTATTTT
TRBV6-5	TRBJ1-2	TRBD1	.	CASSPFGTEYGYTF	TGTGCCAGCAGTCCCTTTGGGACAGAGTATGGCTACACCTTC
TRBV15	TRBJ1-5	.	many	CATSSNREWDDQPQHF	TGTGCCACCAGCAGCAACAGGGAGTGGGACGATCAGCCCCAGCATTTT